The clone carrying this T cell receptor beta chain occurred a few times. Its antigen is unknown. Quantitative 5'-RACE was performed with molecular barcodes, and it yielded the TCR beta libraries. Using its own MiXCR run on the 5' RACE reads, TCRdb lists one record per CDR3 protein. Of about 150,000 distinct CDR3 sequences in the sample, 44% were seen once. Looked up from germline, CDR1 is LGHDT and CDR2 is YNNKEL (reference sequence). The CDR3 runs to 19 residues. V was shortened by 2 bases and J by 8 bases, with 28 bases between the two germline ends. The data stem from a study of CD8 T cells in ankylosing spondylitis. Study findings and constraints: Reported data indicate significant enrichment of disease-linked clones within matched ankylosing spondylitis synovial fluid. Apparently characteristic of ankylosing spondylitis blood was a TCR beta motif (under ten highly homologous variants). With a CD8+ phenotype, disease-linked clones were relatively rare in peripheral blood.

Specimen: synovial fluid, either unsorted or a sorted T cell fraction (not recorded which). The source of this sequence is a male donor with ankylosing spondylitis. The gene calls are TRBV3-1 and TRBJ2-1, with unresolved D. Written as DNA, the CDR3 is TGTGCCAGCAGCCAATTTTGGCCCCATCCGGATCACGCAGGTGATGAGCAGTTCTTC. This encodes CASSQFWPHPDHAGDEQFF.